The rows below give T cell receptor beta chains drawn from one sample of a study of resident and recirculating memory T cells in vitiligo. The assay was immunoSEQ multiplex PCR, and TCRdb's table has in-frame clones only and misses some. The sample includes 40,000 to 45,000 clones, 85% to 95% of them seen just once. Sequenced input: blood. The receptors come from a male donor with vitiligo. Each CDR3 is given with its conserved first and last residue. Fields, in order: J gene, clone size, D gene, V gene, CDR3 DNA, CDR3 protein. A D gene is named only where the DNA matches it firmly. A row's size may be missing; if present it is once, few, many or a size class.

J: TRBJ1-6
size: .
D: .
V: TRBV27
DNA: TGTGCCAGCAGTTCTAGACAGGTGCTTAATTCACCCCTCCACTTT
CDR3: CASSSRQVLNSPLHF

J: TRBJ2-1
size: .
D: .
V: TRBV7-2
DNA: TGTGCCAGCAGCTTAGCGGCAGGGGCGAATGAGCAGTTCTTC
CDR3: CASSLAAGANEQFF

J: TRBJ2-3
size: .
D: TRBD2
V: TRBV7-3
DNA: TGTGCCAGCAGCCGGTTAGCGGGATTCACAGATACGCAGTATTTT
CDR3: CASSRLAGFTDTQYF

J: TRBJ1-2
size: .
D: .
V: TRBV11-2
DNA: TGTGCCAGCAGCCACCTAGTGGGGGCGCGGGGGGCCAACTATGGCTACACCTTC
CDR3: CASSHLVGARGANYGYTF

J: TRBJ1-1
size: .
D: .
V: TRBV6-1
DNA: TGTGCCAGCAGAGCAGGGCTGAACACTGAAGCTTTCTTT
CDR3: CASRAGLNTEAFF

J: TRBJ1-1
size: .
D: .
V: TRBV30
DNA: TGTGCCTGGAGTGTTGAGTTGGCTGAAGCTTTCTTT
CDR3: CAWSVELAEAFF

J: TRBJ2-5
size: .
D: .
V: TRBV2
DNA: TGTGCCAGCAGTGGGGGCTTGAGCGTAAAAAAGGGAGAGACCCAGTACTTC
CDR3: CASSGGLSVKKGETQYF

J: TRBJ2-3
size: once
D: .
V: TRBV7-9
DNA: TGTGCCAGCAGCCCCCCCCGGGAACAATATACGCAGTATTTT
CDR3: CASSPPREQYTQYF

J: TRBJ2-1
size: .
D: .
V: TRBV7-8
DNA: TGTGCCAGCAGCCCCGAACCCGGGGGGCCCTACAATGAGCAGTTCTTC
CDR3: CASSPEPGGPYNEQFF

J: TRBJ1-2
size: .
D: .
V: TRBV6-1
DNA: TGTGCCAGCAGTGTGGACACGGCCTATGGCTACACCTTC
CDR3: CASSVDTAYGYTF

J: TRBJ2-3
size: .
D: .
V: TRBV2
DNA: TGTGCCAGCAGGCAAGAAACGGCGGGAGATACGCAGTATTTT
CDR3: CASRQETAGDTQYF

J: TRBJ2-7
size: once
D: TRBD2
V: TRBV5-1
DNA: TGCGCCAGCAAGGCGACTAGCGGGGCTTTTTACGAGCAGTACTTC
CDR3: CASKATSGAFYEQYF

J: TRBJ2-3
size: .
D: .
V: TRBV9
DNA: TGTGCCAGCAGCGTAGCTACGGCGGGGACCTCAGATACGCAGTATTTT
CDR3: CASSVATAGTSDTQYF

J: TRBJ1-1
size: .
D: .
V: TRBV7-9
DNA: TGTGCCAGCATAAGAGATTCGGGGAACACTGAAGCTTTCTTT
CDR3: CASIRDSGNTEAFF

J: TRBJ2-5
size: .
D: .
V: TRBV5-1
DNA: TGCGCCAGCAGCGGTATCAGCGGACAGTACCAAGAGACCCAGTACTTC
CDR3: CASSGISGQYQETQYF

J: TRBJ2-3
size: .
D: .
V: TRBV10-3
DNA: TGTGCCATCAGACGCGGGACAGCTAGCACAGATACGCAGTATTTT
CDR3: CAIRRGTASTDTQYF

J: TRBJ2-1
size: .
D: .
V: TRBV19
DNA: TGTGCCAGTAGTATAGCGGGGTACGGTGAGCAGTTCTTC
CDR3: CASSIAGYGEQFF

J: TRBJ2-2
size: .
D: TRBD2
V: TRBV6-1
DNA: TGTGCCAGCAGTAAAGGGACTAGCGGGGGTCCTTTAGGGGAGCTGTTTTTT
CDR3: CASSKGTSGGPLGELFF

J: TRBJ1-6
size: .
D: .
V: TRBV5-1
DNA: TGCGCCAGCAGACTAAAAGCGGACAGCCTCAATTCACCCCTCCACTTT
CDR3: CASRLKADSLNSPLHF

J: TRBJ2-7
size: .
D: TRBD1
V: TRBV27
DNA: TGTGCCAGCAGTCCGGGACAGGGGAGCTCCTACGAGCAGTACTTC
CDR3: CASSPGQGSSYEQYF